The present T cell receptor (beta chain) was sequenced within a study of blood T cell repertoires in COVID-19. Study details: Spain, Italy and the United States supplied samples that represented acute and convalescent COVID-19.

CDR1 is MNHEY and CDR2 is SVGAGI in the germline V gene. The CDR3 length is 13 residues. Unmatched junction bases numbered 4, after V lost 8 bases and J lost 2 bases. Original processing notes: Reference gene primer amplification gave nucleated cell count estimates. Profiled with immunoSEQ multiplex PCR; TCRdb holds only in-frame clones, not every one. D and trimming come from the DNA, and the V and J calls and clone size come from that table. The sample contains roughly 200,000 clones, roughly 92% of which appear only once. Sequenced: peripheral blood. This sequence joins TRBV6-5 and TRBJ2-3, with 7 nucleotides matching TRBD1. The clonotype originates from a young man with COVID-19, enrolled during active disease. CDR3 loop: CASEDRYTDTQYF. Here the CDR3 DNA reads TGTGCCAGCGAGGACAGGTACACAGATACGCAGTATTTT.